This is a list of T cell receptor beta chains from one sample in a study of cytomegalovirus exposure and HLA in healthy donors. The protocol was immunoSEQ multiplex PCR, while the TCRdb copy is restricted to in-frame clones and leaves out a portion. The sample has some 140,000 clones, roughly 80% seen once. Source material: PBMCs. The receptors shown here come from a man in his forties or fifties in good health and CMV-seronegative. CDR3s include the opening cysteine and the closing phenylalanine or tryptophan. The D gene is left open where the match is weak.

d_gene: NA; v_gene: TRBV2; j_gene: TRBJ2-7; CDR3aa: CASSESRGSAYEQYF
d_gene: TRBD2; v_gene: TRBV9; j_gene: TRBJ2-5; CDR3aa: CASSTGLAGPQEAQYF
d_gene: NA; v_gene: TRBV5-1; j_gene: TRBJ1-1; CDR3aa: CASSSNRVGLHTEAFF
d_gene: TRBD1; v_gene: TRBV29-1; j_gene: TRBJ2-3; CDR3aa: CSATLVGQGADTQYF
d_gene: NA; v_gene: TRBV12-5; j_gene: TRBJ1-1; CDR3aa: CASGKETGTEAFF
d_gene: NA; v_gene: TRBV5-1; j_gene: TRBJ2-7; CDR3aa: CASSPWVAGSTSEQYF
d_gene: NA; v_gene: TRBV10-3; j_gene: TRBJ2-7; CDR3aa: CAISESPGTKGFYEQYF
d_gene: TRBD2; v_gene: TRBV5-1; j_gene: TRBJ2-1; CDR3aa: CASTWGGGSSYNEQFF
d_gene: NA; v_gene: TRBV9; j_gene: TRBJ1-1; CDR3aa: CASSVLGARNTEAFF
d_gene: TRBD1; v_gene: TRBV27; j_gene: TRBJ1-2; CDR3aa: CASRDRGRSDYGYTF
d_gene: TRBD2; v_gene: TRBV19; j_gene: TRBJ2-7; CDR3aa: CASSIGTGLADHEQYF
d_gene: TRBD1; v_gene: TRBV19; j_gene: TRBJ2-1; CDR3aa: CASSIWGGQGVEQFF
d_gene: TRBD2; v_gene: TRBV27; j_gene: TRBJ2-5; CDR3aa: CASSFTSGNQETQYF
d_gene: TRBD2; v_gene: TRBV10-3; j_gene: TRBJ2-5; CDR3aa: CAISDSTSAETQYF
d_gene: TRBD1; v_gene: TRBV7-9; j_gene: TRBJ1-1; CDR3aa: CASSPSEGARPEAFF
d_gene: NA; v_gene: TRBV4-3; j_gene: TRBJ1-4; CDR3aa: CASSQEFINEKLFF
d_gene: NA; v_gene: TRBV28; j_gene: TRBJ1-1; CDR3aa: CASSGNRWGEAFF
d_gene: NA; v_gene: TRBV20-1; j_gene: TRBJ2-5; CDR3aa: CSARSAETQYF
d_gene: TRBD2; v_gene: TRBV5-4; j_gene: TRBJ2-3; CDR3aa: CASSFPSGGPDTQYF
d_gene: NA; v_gene: TRBV6-5; j_gene: TRBJ2-7; CDR3aa: CASRRNGDWGEQYF
d_gene: NA; v_gene: TRBV5-6; j_gene: TRBJ2-1; CDR3aa: CASSLGLVRNEQFF
d_gene: NA; v_gene: TRBV6-5; j_gene: TRBJ2-7; CDR3aa: CASSLPGRAEQYF
d_gene: TRBD1; v_gene: TRBV5-4; j_gene: TRBJ1-1; CDR3aa: CASSWGGQVNTEAFF
d_gene: TRBD1; v_gene: TRBV6-5; j_gene: TRBJ2-7; CDR3aa: CASSTRDRVYEQYF